Listed below are T cell receptor beta chains from one sample, sequenced in a study of blood T cells in healthy people across ages. TCRdb reprocessed the 5' RACE reads via MiXCR and lists one record per CDR3 protein. Of approximately 1.5 million distinct CDR3 sequences in the sample, roughly 43% were seen once. Sequenced: blood. The receptors shown here come from a young woman in good health. The CDR3 runs from the conserved cysteine through the conserved F or W. A D gene is named only where the DNA matches it firmly. Not every row has a clone size; where given, it reads once, few, many or a size class.

D gene	V gene	clone size	J gene	CDR3 DNA	CDR3 protein
TRBD2	TRBV3-1	-	TRBJ2-7	TGTGCCAGCAGCCGCCGAGGTGAGCGGGGTCACTCCTACGAGCAGTACTTC	CASSRRGERGHSYEQYF
-	TRBV7-7	-	TRBJ2-1	TGTGCTAGCAGCTTAGTTGCTCAGGGTGAGCAGTTCTTC	CASSLVAQGEQFF
TRBD2	TRBV7-2	-	TRBJ2-7	TGTGCCAGCAGCCGACAGGGACTAGCGGGCCCCTCCTACGAGCAGTACTTC	CASSRQGLAGPSYEQYF
-	TRBV20-1	few	TRBJ1-2	TGCAGTGCTAGAGATCCAGGGACTGGCTATGGCTACACCTTC	CSARDPGTGYGYTF
-	TRBV7-3	-	TRBJ2-2	TGTGCCAGCAGCTCTTCGCGGGGGCTCACCGGGGAGCTGTTTTTT	CASSSSRGLTGELFF
-	TRBV12-3/TRBV12-4	many	TRBJ2-3	TGTGCCAGCAGCCTGAGACGCACAGATACGCAGTATTTT	CASSLRRTDTQYF
TRBD1	TRBV20-1	-	TRBJ1-5	TGCAGTGCTACTGGGGACAGAATTACTAGCAATCAGCCCCAGCATTTT	CSATGDRITSNQPQHF
-	TRBV4-3	-	TRBJ1-1	TGCGCCAGCAGCCAAGTTTCGGGAGATGGTGAAGCTTTCTTT	CASSQVSGDGEAFF
TRBD1	TRBV29-1	-	TRBJ2-5	TGCAGCGTTGAACCAACCGGGACAGCCCTAAGTGAGACCCAGTACTTC	CSVEPTGTALSETQYF
-	TRBV25-1	-	TRBJ2-7	TGTGCCAGTACAGGGGACTACAATGAGCAGTACTTC	CASTGDYNEQYF
-	TRBV4-3	-	TRBJ1-6	TGCGCCAGCAGCCCTTCCCGGGACACCAGTAATTCACCCCTCCACTTT	CASSPSRDTSNSPLHF
-	TRBV12-3/TRBV12-4	-	TRBJ2-5	TGTGCCAGCAGTTTGAGGCAGGGGGGAAAGGCCCAGTACTTC	CASSLRQGGKAQYF
-	TRBV20-1	-	TRBJ1-2	TGCAGTGTGGTGGAGGGCTTCTATGGCTACACCTTC	CSVVEGFYGYTF
-	TRBV28	few	TRBJ1-1	TGTGCCAGCAATACAGGGTCGAACACTGAAGCTTTCTTT	CASNTGSNTEAFF
-	TRBV4-1	few	TRBJ2-3	TGCGCCAGCAGCCGCTACGGGGGCCAGAGCACAGATACGCAGTATTTT	CASSRYGGQSTDTQYF
-	TRBV7-9	-	TRBJ1-1	TGTGCCAGCAGCTTAGCGTTCTATTCTGGGGACACTGAAGCTTTCTTT	CASSLAFYSGDTEAFF
-	TRBV5-6	-	TRBJ1-1	TGTGCCAGCAGCTCCTACCGGGACACCTACACTGAAGCTTTCTTT	CASSSYRDTYTEAFF
-	TRBV7-2	many	TRBJ1-1	TGTGCCAGCAGTGGGGGTAGGGTGGGAATGTCTGAAGCTTTCTTT	CASSGGRVGMSEAFF
-	TRBV5-1	few	TRBJ2-5	TGCGCCAGCAACCCGCAGTACTTC	CASNPQYF
TRBD2	TRBV9	-	TRBJ2-3	TGTGCCAGCAGCGTAATGGGACTAGACACAGAGACGCAGTATTTT	CASSVMGLDTETQYF
TRBD2	TRBV27	-	TRBJ2-3	TGTGCCAGCAGCCCCCTAGCGGGAGCGGGACCAGATACGCAGTATTTT	CASSPLAGAGPDTQYF
TRBD2	TRBV19	-	TRBJ2-1	TGTGCCAGTAGTCCTTATGGCGGGAGCCGGGGGGAGCAGTTCTTC	CASSPYGGSRGEQFF
-	TRBV7-9	-	TRBJ2-2	TGTGCCAGCAGCTTAGAGTTCGCCGGGGAGCTGTTTTTT	CASSLEFAGELFF